The 24 T cell receptor beta chains reported below all come from one sample, sequenced in a study of CD8+CD57+ T cells in acquired aplastic anemia. Sequencing involved patients with CD8+CD57+ cell expansion previously shown by flow cytometry. Genomic DNA constituted the template upon which TCR beta VDJ and CDR3 profiling was performed. TCRdb used MiXCR to reprocess the reads, holding one entry per CDR3 protein. The table shows 180,000 or so distinct CDR3 sequences, with approximately 48% occurring only once. Sequencing was carried out using sorted CD4+, CD8+, or CD8+CD57+ T cells (not recorded which) from PBMCs. Every receptor here comes from a human donor with aplastic anemia.

Worth noting for this clonotype: Being one base from a much bigger clone, this may be a read error. The conserved final phenylalanine or tryptophan is absent from the CDR3, which likely points to a read error. V usage is TRBV12-3 or TRBV12-4 and J usage is TRBJ2-3; TRBD1 or TRBD2 may be the D gene (5 bases each). V dropped 1 base and J dropped 4 bases, with 12 bases sitting between them. This CDR3 spans 15 amino acids. The CDR3 spells CASSLVSLGADTQYL. The DNA of the CDR3 is TGTGCCAGCAGTTTAGTAAGTTTGGGGGCAGATACGCAGTATCTT.

V gene TRBV6-1 combines with J gene TRBJ2-5; D gene ambiguous. The germline V and J ends were trimmed by 5 bases and 4 bases, with 11 bases remaining between them. This CDR3 is built from 13 residues. Germline loops: CDR1 MNHNS, CDR2 SASEGT. In DNA, the CDR3 is TGTGCCAGCAGTCCGAACCCACGAGAGACCCAGTACTTC. Translating it yields CASSPNPRETQYF.

The gene calls are TRBV15 and TRBJ1-4; TRBD1 agrees at 7 bases. The CDR3 contains 16 residues. CDR1 and CDR2 (germline): LNHNV, YYDKDF (reference sequence). J gave up 4 bases and V 3 bases, and 8 bases lay outside the gene matches. The CDR3, as DNA: TGTGCCACCAGCAGTCAGAGACAGGGCCTTAATGAAAAACTGTTTTTT. Protein: CATSSQRQGLNEKLFF. Looking up the rest from reference TRBV15 and TRBJ1-4 gives the full variable domain: DAMVIQNPRYQVTQFGKPVTLSCSQTLNHNVMYWYQQKSSQAPKLLFHYYDKDFNNEADTPDNFQSRRPNTSFCFLDIRSPGLGDTAMYLCATSSQRQGLNEKLFFGSGTQLSVL.

The chain uses TRBV19 and TRBJ1-5, with 8 positions matching TRBD1. CDR3 length equals 14 residues. Trimming removed 4 bases from V and 5 bases from J; junction bases left unmatched: 4. Germline loops: CDR1 LNHDA, CDR2 SQIVND (reference sequence). CDR3 sequence reads: CASSTGQVYQPQHF. The CDR3, as DNA: TGTGCCAGTAGTACGGGACAGGTTTATCAGCCCCAGCATTTT. The full variable domain, rest sourced from reference TRBV19 and TRBJ1-5, is DGGITQSPKYLFRKEGQNVTLSCEQNLNHDAMYWYRQDPGQGLRLIYYSQIVNDFQKGDIAEGYSVSREKKESFPLTVTSAQKNPTAFYLCASSTGQVYQPQHFGDGTRLSIL.

The gene calls are TRBV7-2 and TRBJ1-1; D is ambiguous. The CDR3 has 13 residues. Trimming pared 6 bases from V and 1 base from J, leaving 9 bases between. CDR1 is SGHTA, CDR2 FQGNSA, per germline. DNA of the CDR3: TGTGCCAGCAGGGGAACCCCGAACACTGAAGCTTTCTTT. It yields the protein CASRGTPNTEAFF.

This clonotype occurred many times. The genes are TRBV18 and TRBJ2-7; D call uncertain. The CDR3 loop spans 13 amino acids. Deletions cut 3 bases from V and 5 bases from J, with 11 bases between. From germline, CDR1 is KGHSH and CDR2 LQKENI. CDR3 residues: CASSPLRGDEQYF. CDR3 DNA: TGTGCCAGCTCACCCCTTCGTGGGGACGAGCAGTACTTC.

This clonotype was observed at least ten times. V is TRBV2 and J is TRBJ1-5, with D uncertain. Germline CDR1 reads SNHLY; CDR2 reads FYNNEI. V lost 4 bases to trimming and J lost 1 base, with 11 bases between them. There are 15 residues in the CDR3. CDR3 region: CASSVEGTSNQPQHF. As DNA, the CDR3 is TGTGCCAGCAGTGTTGAGGGAACGAGCAATCAGCCCCAGCATTTT.

The genes are TRBV7-9 and TRBJ2-3; 8 bases align to TRBD2. CDR1 is SEHNR, CDR2 FQNEAQ, per germline (reference sequence). The V and J ends lost 9 bases and 0 bases, in that order; junction bases with no gene match: 5. This CDR3 region has 14 residues. This CDR3 reads CASKAGVSTDTQYF. The CDR3, as DNA: TGTGCCAGTAAAGCGGGAGTTAGCACAGATACGCAGTATTTT.

This clonotype has ten or more counts. The chain has TRBV7-2 and TRBJ2-7; 11 bases agree with TRBD2. V dropped 6 bases and J dropped 9; count of bases not matched to a gene: 10. Germline CDR1 SGHTA, CDR2 FQGNSA. This CDR3 spans 14 amino acids. CDR3 in DNA: TGTGCCAGCAGGTCCACTAGCGGGGGAAGGGGGCAGTACTTC. This sequence encodes CASRSTSGGRGQYF.

This clonotype has a count of ten or more. This chain connects TRBV6-2 or TRBV6-3 to TRBJ1-6; possibly TRBD1 for D (6 bases). The CDR3 covers 15 residues. Trimming shortened V by 5 bases and J by 6 bases, and 14 bases separated the two germline ends. Germline V CDR1 and CDR2: MNHEY, SVGEGT. The CDR3 DNA reads as TGTGCCAGCAGTCATTTGGGACACCTTAATTCACCCCTCCACTTT. Residues: CASSHLGHLNSPLHF.

The genes are TRBV20-1 and TRBJ2-2; 7 positions agree with TRBD1. The CDR3 is 14 amino acids. The trim removed 5 bases at V and 5 bases at J, leaving 8 bases unmatched. Germline V gives CDR1 DFQATT, CDR2 SNEGSKA (reference sequence). CDR3 residues: CSAVDRASTGELFF. The CDR3, as DNA: TGCAGTGCTGTAGACAGGGCGTCGACCGGGGAGCTGTTTTTT.

The rearrangement links TRBV25-1 to TRBJ1-1; D perhaps matches TRBD1 (5 bases). The CDR3 length is 13 residues. The germline CDR1 and CDR2 sequences are MGHDK and SYGVNS. In DNA form, the CDR3 reads TGTGCTAGAGATAGTGGGGGGAACACTGAAGCTTTCTTT. Its protein is CARDSGGNTEAFF.

The rearrangement joins TRBV5-1 to TRBJ1-5; 7 nucleotides agree with TRBD1. The V and J ends lost 2 bases and 3 bases, in that order; junction bases with no gene match: 5. The CDR3 runs 15 residues. Germline V gives CDR1 SGHRS, CDR2 YFSETQ. CDR3 sequence reads: CASSFPGQSNQPQHF. The CDR3 nucleotides read TGCGCCAGCAGCTTCCCGGGACAGTCCAATCAGCCCCAGCATTTT.

V usage is TRBV5-1 and J usage is TRBJ1-1; 9 nucleotides match TRBD1. Germline V gene data show CDR1 as SGHRS and CDR2 as YFSETQ. The CDR3 sequence is 14 residues long. V dropped 4 bases and J dropped 7; count of bases not matched to a gene: 8. The CDR3 DNA is TGCGCCAGCAGCCCGGGACAGGGTCGGGGTGAAGCTTTCTTT. Its translation is CASSPGQGRGEAFF.

This clonotype was detected only a few times. The rearrangement uses TRBV2 and TRBJ2-3; 8 bases map to TRBD2. V lost 4 bases and J lost 2; bases outside the gene matches: 5. Per germline, CDR1 SNHLY and CDR2 FYNNEI. This CDR3 spans 15 amino acids. In nucleotides, the CDR3 is TGTGCCAGCAGTGGCGGGGGGCCCGTCACAGATACGCAGTATTTT. Protein sequence: CASSGGGPVTDTQYF.

The rearrangement uses TRBV7-2 and TRBJ2-2, with D unresolved. The V end was cut by 2 bases, the J end by 6 bases, with 4 bases between. This CDR3 has 12 residues. Germline V gene sequence: CDR1 SGHTA, CDR2 FQGNSA. Written as DNA, the CDR3 is TGTGCCAGCAGCTTACAGTCCGGGGAGCTGTTTTTT. It is translated as CASSLQSGELFF.

This clonotype was recorded only once. J is TRBJ2-1 and V is TRBV20-1; TRBD2 agrees at 9 bases. Trimming cost V 2 bases and J 8 bases; bases outside gene matches: 1. The CDR3 is 12 amino acids. The germline gives CDR1 DFQATT, CDR2 SNEGSKA (reference sequence). The CDR3 DNA follows: TGCAGTGCTAGACTAGCGGGGTATGAGCAGTTCTTC. Its protein product is CSARLAGYEQFF.

This clonotype occurred many times. The rearrangement uses TRBV24-1 and TRBJ2-5; D uncertain. The CDR3 has 13 amino acids. The germline CDR1 and CDR2 sequences are KGHDR and SFDVKD. The V end lost 3 bases, the J end lost 5 bases, and 9 bases lay between the germline ends. The CDR3 region has the DNA TGTGCCACCAGTGATACCCTCTCGGAGACCCAGTACTTC. Its translation: CATSDTLSETQYF.

The rearrangement joins TRBV11-1 to TRBJ2-7; TRBD1 matches 8 bases. There are 16 residues in the CDR3. In germline, CDR1 is SGHAT, CDR2 FQDESV (reference sequence). Trimming cost V 5 bases and J 2 bases; bases outside gene matches: 11. CDR3 DNA sequence: TGTGCCAGCAGCCCCACGACAGGGGAGCCCACCTACGAGCAGTACTTC. Residues: CASSPTTGEPTYEQYF. Looking up the rest from reference TRBV11-1 and TRBJ2-7 gives the full variable domain: EAEVAQSPRYKITEKSQAVAFWCDPISGHATLYWYRQILGQGPELLVQFQDESVVDDSQLPKDRFSAERLKGVDSTLKIQPAELGDSAMYLCASSPTTGEPTYEQYFGPGTRLTVT.

A word on this clonotype: Because the CDR3 is missing its conserved closing phenylalanine or tryptophan, this is likely a read error. The chain links TRBV12-3 or TRBV12-4 to TRBJ2-1; the match to TRBD2 covers 10 bases. CDR3 size: 18 residues. Germline trimming cut 6 bases from V and 5 bases from J; bases unmatched to any gene: 16. CDR3 sequence reads: CASRPRRAVSGGNNEQFL. Here the CDR3 DNA reads TGTGCCAGCAGGCCCCGACGTGCCGTTAGCGGGGGGAACAATGAGCAGTTCCTC.

This clonotype was detected only a few times. The gene calls are TRBV15 and TRBJ2-7; no clear D gene. V was trimmed by 4 bases and J by 4 bases, leaving 8 bases between them. Germline-derived CDR1 and CDR2 are LNHNV and YYDKDF (reference sequence). The CDR3 runs 12 residues. The CDR3 loop reads CATSTGRYEQYF. CDR3 DNA sequence: TGTGCCACCAGCACAGGAAGGTACGAGCAGTACTTC.

This chain's CDR3 is CASSPQDRREDTQYF. In DNA, the CDR3 is TGTGCCAGCAGCCCCCAGGACAGGCGTGAAGATACGCAGTATTTT. The V call is TRBV9, the J call TRBJ2-3; 7 bases align to TRBD1. V trimming: 4 bases; J trimming: 5 bases; junction bases outside the gene matches: 10. Germline values: CDR1 SGDLS, CDR2 YYNGEE. This CDR3 is 15 amino acids long. Full variable domain (missing parts from reference TRBV9 and TRBJ2-3): DSGVTQTPKHLITATGQRVTLRCSPRSGDLSVYWYQQSLDQGLQFLIQYYNGEERAKGNILERFSAQQFPDLHSELNLSSLELGDSALYFCASSPQDRREDTQYFGPGTRLTVL.

The chain combines TRBV5-8 with TRBJ2-2; 9 positions match TRBD1. The junction had 5 bases not matched to a gene; V was cut back by 3 bases and J by 5 bases. CDR3 length equals 15 residues. CDR1 and CDR2 (germline): SGHTS, YDEGEE. This CDR3 is CASSWGTGWTGELFF. The DNA for the CDR3 is TGTGCCAGCAGCTGGGGGACAGGGTGGACCGGGGAGCTGTTTTTT.

The table lists this clonotype with many counts. The CDR3 DNA follows: TGTGCCACCAGCAGAGTTCTAGCGGGGGGGCGAGATACGCAGTATTTT. Its translation is CATSRVLAGGRDTQYF. This chain connects TRBV15 to TRBJ2-3, with 12 bases fitting TRBD2. Trimming cost V 1 base and J 5 bases; bases outside gene matches: 4. Germline-derived CDR1 and CDR2 are LNHNV and YYDKDF (reference sequence). This CDR3 spans 16 amino acids.